This note documents a single TCR beta chain sequence. As handled by the study authors: By means of reference gene primer amplification, nucleated cell counts were estimated. Sequencing was performed with immunoSEQ multiplex PCR; in TCRdb, only in-frame clones are kept and a portion is missing. For V, J and clone size, that table is used; D and trimming come from the DNA. The sample includes a few hundred thousand clones, about 83% of them seen just once. Deletions cut 0 bases from V and 9 bases from J, with 16 bases between. The CDR3 length is 15 residues. Germline CDR1 SGHRS, CDR2 YFSETQ. This specimen belongs to a study of blood T cell repertoires in COVID-19.

The sequence was obtained from a woman in her twenties or thirties with COVID-19, enrolled during active disease. Material: peripheral blood. V and J are TRBV5-1 and TRBJ2-1, with D perhaps matching TRBD2 (5 bases). CDR3 sequence (DNA): TGCGCCAGCAGCTTGGATAGGCTAGCTATCAGTGAGCAGTTCTTC. This translates into CASSLDRLAISEQFF.